This entry lists 5 T cell receptor beta chains sequenced from one sample in a study of shared clonotypes between healthy human individuals. Assay: immunoSEQ multiplex PCR; the TCRdb copy retains only in-frame clones and omits some. Here the sample spans some 2,000,000 clones, around 95% being singletons. What was sequenced was naive CD4+ T cells sorted from blood. The sample's subset: CD45RA+ positively selected. The receptors derive from a man aged 18 to 29 in good health.

This chain connects TRBV5-6 to TRBJ2-2, with 7 bases lining up with TRBD2. The CDR3 loop spans 17 amino acids. V lost 4 bases, J lost 4 bases, and 13 bases stayed unmatched. Germline V CDR1 and CDR2: SGHDT, YYEEEE. CDR3 amino acids: CASSPSWAGVTTGELFF. CDR3 sequence (DNA): TGTGCCAGCAGCCCGAGCTGGGCGGGAGTCACCACCGGGGAGCTGTTTTTT.

The genes are TRBV5-1 and TRBJ1-3; D perhaps matches TRBD1 (6 bases). V was trimmed by 4 bases and J by 0 bases, leaving 11 bases between them. CDR3 length: 15 residues. Germline V gene lookup returns CDR1 SGHRS and CDR2 YFSETQ. This CDR3 reads CASSGGGSSGNTIYF. CDR3 coding DNA: TGCGCCAGCAGCGGAGGGGGTAGCTCTGGAAACACCATATATTTT.

The genes are TRBV7-2 and TRBJ2-1, with D possibly matching TRBD1 (5 bases). This CDR3 comprises 16 residues. Trimming cost V 5 bases and J 6 bases, with 20 bases left between them. Germline CDR1 is SGHTA and CDR2 is FQGNSA. CDR3 nucleotides: TGTGCCAGCAGCAGCAGAAAGGGGAACAGTGGCAATGAGCAGTTCTTC. It translates to CASSSRKGNSGNEQFF. The full variable domain, with the rest looked up from reference TRBV7-2 and TRBJ2-1, is GAGVSQSPSNKVTEKGKDVELRCDPISGHTALYWYRQSLGQGLEFLIYFQGNSAPDKSGLPSDRFSAERTGGSVSTLTIQRTQQEDSAVYLCASSSRKGNSGNEQFFGPGTRLTVL.

The rearrangement joins TRBV28 to TRBJ1-5; D is unclear. Germline CDR1 reads MDHEN; CDR2 reads SYDVKM. This CDR3 comprises 14 residues. Trimming pared 2 bases from V and 5 bases from J, leaving 10 bases between. The CDR3 DNA follows: TGTGCCAGCAGTTTAAACGGGAACCATCAGCCCCAGCATTTT. Translated: CASSLNGNHQPQHF.

The J gene is TRBJ2-4, the V gene TRBV19; possible D gene TRBD2, 5 bases. Per the germline V gene, CDR1 is LNHDA and CDR2 is SQIVND (reference sequence). The CDR3 runs 16 residues. The V end lost 3 bases, the J end lost 0 bases, and 12 bases lay between the germline ends. The CDR3 region is CASSILAGGAKNIQYF. The DNA of the CDR3 is TGTGCCAGTAGTATCCTGGCGGGTGGAGCCAAAAACATTCAGTACTTC.